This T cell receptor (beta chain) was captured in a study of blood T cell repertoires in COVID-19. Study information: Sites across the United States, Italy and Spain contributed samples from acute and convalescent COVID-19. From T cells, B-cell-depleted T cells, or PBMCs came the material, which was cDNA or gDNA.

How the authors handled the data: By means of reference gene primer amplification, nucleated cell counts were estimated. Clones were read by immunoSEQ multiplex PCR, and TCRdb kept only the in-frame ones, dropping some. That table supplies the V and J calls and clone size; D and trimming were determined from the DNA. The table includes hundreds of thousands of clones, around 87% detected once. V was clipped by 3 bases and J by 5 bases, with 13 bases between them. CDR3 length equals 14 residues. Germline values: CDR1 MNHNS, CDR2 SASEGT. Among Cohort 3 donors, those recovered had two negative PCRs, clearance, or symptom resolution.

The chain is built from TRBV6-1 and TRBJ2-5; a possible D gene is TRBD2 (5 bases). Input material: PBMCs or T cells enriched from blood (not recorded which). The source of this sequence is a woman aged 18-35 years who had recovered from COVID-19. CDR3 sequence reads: CASSDPGVGETQYF. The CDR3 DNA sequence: TGTGCCAGCAGTGATCCCGGGGTTGGGGAGACCCAGTACTTC.